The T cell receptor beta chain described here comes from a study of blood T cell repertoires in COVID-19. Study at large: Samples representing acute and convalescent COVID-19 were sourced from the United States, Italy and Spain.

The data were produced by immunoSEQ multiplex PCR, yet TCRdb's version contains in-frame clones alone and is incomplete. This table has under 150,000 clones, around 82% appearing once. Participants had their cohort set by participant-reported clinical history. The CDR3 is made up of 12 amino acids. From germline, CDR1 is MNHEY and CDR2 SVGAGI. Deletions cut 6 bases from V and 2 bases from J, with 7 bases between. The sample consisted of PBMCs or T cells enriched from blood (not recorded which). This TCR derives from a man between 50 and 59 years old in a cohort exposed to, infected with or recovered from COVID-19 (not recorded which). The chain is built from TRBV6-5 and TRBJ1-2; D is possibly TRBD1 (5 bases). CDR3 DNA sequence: TGTGCCAGCAGGGGGGGGAACTATGGCTACACCTTC. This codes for CASRGGNYGYTF.